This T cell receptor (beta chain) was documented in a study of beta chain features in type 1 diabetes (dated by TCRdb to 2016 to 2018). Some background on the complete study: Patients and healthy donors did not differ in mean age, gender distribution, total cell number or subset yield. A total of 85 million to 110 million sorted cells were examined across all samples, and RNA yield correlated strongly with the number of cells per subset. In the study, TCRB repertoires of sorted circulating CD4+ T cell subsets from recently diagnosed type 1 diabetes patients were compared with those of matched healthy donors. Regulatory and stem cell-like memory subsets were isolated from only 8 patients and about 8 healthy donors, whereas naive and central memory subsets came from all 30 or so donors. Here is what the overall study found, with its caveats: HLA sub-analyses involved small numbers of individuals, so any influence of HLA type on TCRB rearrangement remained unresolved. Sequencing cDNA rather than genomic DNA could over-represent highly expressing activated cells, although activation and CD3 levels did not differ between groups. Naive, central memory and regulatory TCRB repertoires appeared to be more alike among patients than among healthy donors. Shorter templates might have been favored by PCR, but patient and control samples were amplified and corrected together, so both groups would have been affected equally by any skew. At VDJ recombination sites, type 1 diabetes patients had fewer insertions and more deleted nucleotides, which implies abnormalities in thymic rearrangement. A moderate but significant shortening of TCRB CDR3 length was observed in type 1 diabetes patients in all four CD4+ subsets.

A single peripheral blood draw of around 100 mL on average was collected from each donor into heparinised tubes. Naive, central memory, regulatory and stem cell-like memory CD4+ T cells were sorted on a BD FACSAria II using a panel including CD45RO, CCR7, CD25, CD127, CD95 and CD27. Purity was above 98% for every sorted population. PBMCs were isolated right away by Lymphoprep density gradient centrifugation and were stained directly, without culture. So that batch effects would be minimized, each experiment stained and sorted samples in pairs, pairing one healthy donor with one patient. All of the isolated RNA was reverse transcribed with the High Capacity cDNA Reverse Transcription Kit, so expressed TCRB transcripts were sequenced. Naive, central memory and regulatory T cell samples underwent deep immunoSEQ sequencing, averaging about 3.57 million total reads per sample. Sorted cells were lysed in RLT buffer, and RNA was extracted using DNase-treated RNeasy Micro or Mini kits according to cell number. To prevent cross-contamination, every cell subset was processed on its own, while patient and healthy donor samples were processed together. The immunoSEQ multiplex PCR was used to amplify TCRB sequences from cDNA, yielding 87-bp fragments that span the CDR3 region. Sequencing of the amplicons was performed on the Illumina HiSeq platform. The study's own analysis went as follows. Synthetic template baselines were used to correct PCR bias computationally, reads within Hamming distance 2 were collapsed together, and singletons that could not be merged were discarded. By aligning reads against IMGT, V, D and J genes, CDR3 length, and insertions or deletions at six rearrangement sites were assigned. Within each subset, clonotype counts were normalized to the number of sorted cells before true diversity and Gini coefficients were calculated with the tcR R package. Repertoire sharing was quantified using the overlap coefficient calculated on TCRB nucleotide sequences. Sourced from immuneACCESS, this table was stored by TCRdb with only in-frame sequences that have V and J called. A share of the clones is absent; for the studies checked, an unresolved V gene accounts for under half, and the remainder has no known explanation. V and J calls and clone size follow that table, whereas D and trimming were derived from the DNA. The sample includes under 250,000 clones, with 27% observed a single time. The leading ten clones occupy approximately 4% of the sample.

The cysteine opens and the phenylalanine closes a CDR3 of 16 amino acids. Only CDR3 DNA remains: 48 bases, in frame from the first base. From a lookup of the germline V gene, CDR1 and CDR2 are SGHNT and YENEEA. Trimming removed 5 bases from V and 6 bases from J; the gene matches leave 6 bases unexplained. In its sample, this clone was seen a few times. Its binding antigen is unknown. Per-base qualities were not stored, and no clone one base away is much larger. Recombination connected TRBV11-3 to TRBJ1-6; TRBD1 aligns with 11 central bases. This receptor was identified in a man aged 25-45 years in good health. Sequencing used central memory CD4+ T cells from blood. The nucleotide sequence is TGTGCCAGCAGCCCCGGGACAGGGGGAGGTAATTCACCCCTCCACTTT. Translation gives CASSPGTGGGNSPLHF.